The T cell receptor (beta chain) under discussion was sequenced for a study of control samples from healthy donors and cancer patients. With 5 bases clipped from V and 6 bases from J, the junction kept 7 bases outside the gene matches. The CDR3 runs to 15 residues. In germline, CDR1 is LGHNA, CDR2 YSLEER. Clones were sequenced by immunoSEQ multiplex PCR, and TCRdb holds only the in-frame ones, with some missing. The sample yields around 100,000 clones, roughly 87% seen once. Sequencing was performed on blood. The chain uses TRBV4-3 and TRBJ2-2; 9 bases are a match to TRBD1. This clonotype was obtained from a woman aged 45-59 years in good health. For the CDR3, the DNA is TGCGCCAGCAGCTACCCGGGACAGGGTTCCGGGGAGCTGTTTTTT. Translating gives CASSYPGQGSGELFF.